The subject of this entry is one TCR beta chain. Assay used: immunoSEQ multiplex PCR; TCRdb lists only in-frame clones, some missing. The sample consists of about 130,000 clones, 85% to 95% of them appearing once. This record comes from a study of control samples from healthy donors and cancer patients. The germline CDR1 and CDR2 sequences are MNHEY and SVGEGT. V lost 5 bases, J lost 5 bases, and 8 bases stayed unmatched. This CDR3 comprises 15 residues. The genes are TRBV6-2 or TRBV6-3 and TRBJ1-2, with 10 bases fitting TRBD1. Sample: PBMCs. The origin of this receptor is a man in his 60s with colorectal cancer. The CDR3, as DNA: TGTGCCAGCAGTCCCGGACAGGGGGGTCGGTATGGCTACACCTTC. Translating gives CASSPGQGGRYGYTF.